This T cell receptor (beta chain) originates from a study of blood T cell repertoires in COVID-19. The repertoire was sequenced with immunoSEQ multiplex PCR; TCRdb's copy has only in-frame clones and lacks some. Of a few hundred thousand clones in the sample, approximately 79% are singletons; the top ten hold under 5%. V gave up 7 bases and J gave up 6 bases; unmatched junction bases: 4. The CDR3 covers 13 residues. Germline values: CDR1 SNHLY, CDR2 FYNNEI. Participants spanned ages about 18 to 89 years and resided in about two dozen US areas. The clonotype was recovered from a man aged 30-40 years with acute COVID-19. The chain carries TRBV2 and TRBJ2-3; 10 positions agree with TRBD2. Sequenced sample: PBMCs or T cells enriched from blood (not recorded which). The CDR3 DNA reads as TGTGCCAGCAAGGCTAGCGGGAGCGATACGCAGTATTTT. Its translation: CASKASGSDTQYF. Using reference TRBV2 and TRBJ2-3 for the parts outside the CDR3, the full variable domain is EPEVTQTPSHQVTQMGQEVILRCVPISNHLYFYWYRQILGQKVEFLVSFYNNEISEKSEIFDDQFSVERPDGSNFTLKIRSTKLEDSAMYFCASKASGSDTQYFGPGTRLTVL.